These 24 T cell receptor beta chains originate from one sample sequenced in a study of blood T cell repertoires in COVID-19. Assay used: immunoSEQ multiplex PCR; TCRdb lists only in-frame clones, some missing. The sample carries 95,000 to 150,000 clones, roughly 84% recorded once. The sample consisted of PBMCs or T cells enriched from blood (not recorded which). Receptors originate from a woman aged 25 to 45 who had recovered from COVID-19.

J is TRBJ2-3 and V is TRBV4-1; D might be TRBD1 (6 bases). The CDR3 sequence is 16 residues long. The V and J ends lost 4 bases and 6 bases respectively, with 20 bases between them. The germline gives CDR1 MGHRA, CDR2 YSYEKL. DNA for the CDR3: TGCGCCAGCAGCCCCGTGGGCAGGACAGTGACGGATACGCAGTATTTT. Translating gives CASSPVGRTVTDTQYF.

The genes are TRBV4-1 and TRBJ2-2; 11 bases match TRBD2. This CDR3 is built from 16 residues. CDR1 is MGHRA, CDR2 YSYEKL, per germline. V gave up 4 bases and J gave up 5 bases; unmatched junction bases: 6. CDR3 residues: CASSLRVAGGTGELFF. CDR3 nucleotides: TGCGCCAGCAGCCTAAGGGTAGCGGGAGGGACCGGGGAGCTGTTTTTT.

The gene calls are TRBV7-2 and TRBJ2-7; 9 bases map to TRBD2. This CDR3 is built from 15 residues. Germline assignment: CDR1 SGHTA and CDR2 FQGNSA. Trimming cost V 3 bases and J 7 bases; bases outside gene matches: 10. The CDR3 sequence is CASSFEVAGDREQYF. The DNA for the CDR3 is TGTGCCAGCAGCTTCGAGGTAGCGGGAGATAGGGAGCAGTACTTC. The complete variable domain, with remaining parts taken from reference TRBV7-2 and TRBJ2-7, reads GAGVSQSPSNKVTEKGKDVELRCDPISGHTALYWYRQSLGQGLEFLIYFQGNSAPDKSGLPSDRFSAERTGGSVSTLTIQRTQQEDSAVYLCASSFEVAGDREQYFGPGTRLTVT.

J is TRBJ1-1 and V is TRBV30; 8 nucleotides align to TRBD1. The germline V gene has CDR1 GTSNPN and CDR2 SVGIG (reference sequence). CDR3 length equals 14 residues. V lost 3 bases to trimming and J lost 2 bases; unmatched junction nucleotides: 5. CDR3 in DNA: TGTGCCTGGAGGGGGGACAGGAGAAACACTGAAGCTTTCTTT. Translation gives CAWRGDRRNTEAFF.

J is TRBJ1-4 and V is TRBV9; D uncertain. V was shortened by 0 bases and J by 0 bases, with 3 bases between the two germline ends. Germline values: CDR1 SGDLS, CDR2 YYNGEE. This CDR3 region has 14 residues. CDR3 DNA: TGTGCCAGCAGCGTAGGCGCAACTAATGAAAAACTGTTTTTT. Translating it yields CASSVGATNEKLFF.

The chain employs TRBV23-1 and TRBJ2-6; 9 bases fit TRBD1. TRBV23-1 is assigned to the ORF class and has an uncertain function. Trimming cost V 4 bases and J 0 bases; bases outside gene matches: 4. CDR3 length: 17 amino acids. CDR3 loop: CASSPRTGDSGANVLTF. CDR3 nucleotide sequence: TGCGCCAGCAGTCCTCGGACAGGGGACTCTGGGGCCAACGTCCTGACTTTC.

The chain has TRBV11-2 and TRBJ2-1, with 9 positions matching TRBD2. The CDR3 is 16 amino acids. Germline CDR1 SGHAT, CDR2 FQNNGV. The trim removed 1 base at V and 10 bases at J, leaving 11 bases unmatched. The CDR3, as DNA: TGTGCCAGCAGCTTAGTCGGGCTAGCGGGGTTTAGAGAGCAGTTCTTC. Encoded protein: CASSLVGLAGFREQFF.

For the CDR3, the DNA is TGTGCCAGCAGCCAAGGGGCGCCGTGGGGGGACCCTTATCAGCCCCAGCATTTT. Its translation: CASSQGAPWGDPYQPQHF. V is TRBV3-1 (or the pseudogene TRBV3-2) and J is TRBJ1-5, with D maybe TRBD1 (5 bases). Germline assignment: CDR1 LGHDT and CDR2 YNNKEL (reference sequence). The length of the CDR3 is 18 residues. Trimming took 1 base from V and 5 from J, leaving 21 bases between them.

V is TRBV15 and J is TRBJ1-2, with 7 bases matching TRBD1. Germline CDR1 is LNHNV and CDR2 is YYDKDF (reference sequence). The ends lost 4 bases at V and 1 base at J; junction bases unmatched: 12. The CDR3 length is 17 residues. CDR3 in amino acids: CATSKKMVTGSNYGYTF. As DNA, the CDR3 is TGTGCCACCAGCAAAAAGATGGTGACAGGGAGTAACTATGGCTACACCTTC.

This sequence joins TRBV5-1 and TRBJ2-1; 10 bases map to TRBD1. The V segment lost 5 bases and the J segment 2 bases; nucleotides outside the gene matches: 1. CDR1 and CDR2 from the germline V gene are SGHRS and YFSETQ. This CDR3 has 14 amino acids. CDR3 loop: CASRGTGAYNEQFF. The CDR3 DNA follows: TGCGCCAGCAGGGGGACAGGGGCCTACAATGAGCAGTTCTTC.

V is TRBV28 and J is TRBJ1-6; 9 bases agree with TRBD1. The V gene's germline CDR1 is MDHEN and CDR2 SYDVKM. The CDR3 totals 15 residues. The V segment lost 6 bases and the J segment 9 bases; nucleotides outside the gene matches: 9. The CDR3 region is CASRPPGTGRSPLHF. The CDR3 DNA follows: TGTGCCAGCAGGCCTCCCGGGACAGGGCGTTCACCCCTCCACTTT.

This rearrangement joins TRBV6-5 to TRBJ2-2; D might be TRBD1 (7 bases). Germline assignment: CDR1 MNHEY and CDR2 SVGAGI. Between the trimmed V and J ends, which lost 0 bases and 6 bases, there was a span of 11 bases. The CDR3 covers 15 residues. The CDR3 reads CASSYSSRGAGELFF. The CDR3 DNA reads as TGTGCCAGCAGTTACTCGTCCAGGGGGGCCGGGGAGCTGTTTTTT.

The V call is TRBV9, the J call TRBJ2-5, with 8 bases lining up with TRBD2. Germline CDR1 SGDLS, CDR2 YYNGEE. V shed 0 bases and J 5 bases; nucleotides not matched to a gene: 6. This CDR3 has 15 amino acids. Here the CDR3 DNA reads TGTGCCAGCAGCGTAGCGGGAGGGCCGAGTGAGACCCAGTACTTC. It translates to CASSVAGGPSETQYF.

The chain uses TRBV10-3 and TRBJ1-1, with a tentative D call TRBD1 (6 bases). Germline CDR1 is ENHRY and CDR2 is SYGVKD. The CDR3 contains 15 residues. Trimming shortened V by 5 bases and J by 3 bases, and 16 bases separated the two germline ends. The CDR3 sequence is CAISPGTLRDTEAFF. CDR3 nucleotides: TGTGCCATCAGTCCCGGGACATTGCGGGACACTGAAGCTTTCTTT.

The chain combines TRBV7-2 with TRBJ2-5; 9 bases are shared with TRBD2. This CDR3 comprises 13 residues. Trimming removed 4 bases from V and 9 bases from J; junction bases left unmatched: 6. Germline CDR1 and CDR2: SGHTA and FQGNSA. The CDR3, as DNA: TGTGCCAGCAGCTCTAGCGGGACGAAGGCCCAGTACTTC. Encoded protein: CASSSSGTKAQYF.

The V call is TRBV9, the J call TRBJ2-1; 10 nucleotides agree with TRBD2. This CDR3 is 14 amino acids long. Trimming cost V 3 bases and J 5 bases; bases outside gene matches: 2. The germline gives CDR1 SGDLS, CDR2 YYNGEE. CDR3 sequence: CASSASGGHNEQFF. The CDR3 DNA is TGTGCCAGCAGCGCTAGCGGGGGCCACAATGAGCAGTTCTTC.

This chain joins TRBV18 and TRBJ2-7, with 7 bases aligning to TRBD1. The CDR3 is 14 amino acids. V trimming: 2 bases; J trimming: 6 bases; junction bases outside the gene matches: 7. The germline gives CDR1 KGHSH, CDR2 LQKENI. CDR3 sequence (DNA): TGTGCCAGCTCACCAAAAAACCAGGGGGTCGAGCAGTACTTC. The encoded protein is CASSPKNQGVEQYF.

The chain employs TRBV11-3 and TRBJ1-5; D might be TRBD1 (5 bases). CDR1 is SGHNT and CDR2 is YENEEA in the germline V gene. V was pared by 2 bases and J by 0 bases, with 8 bases between. CDR3 length: 15 residues. In DNA form, the CDR3 reads TGTGCCAGCAGCTTAAGACAGTATAGCAATCAGCCCCAGCATTTT. It codes for CASSLRQYSNQPQHF. Drawing the rest from reference TRBV11-3 and TRBJ1-5, the complete variable domain is EAGVVQSPRYKIIEKKQPVAFWCNPISGHNTLYWYLQNLGQGPELLIRYENEEAVDDSQLPKDRFSAERLKGVDSTLKIQPAELGDSAVYLCASSLRQYSNQPQHFGDGTRLSIL.

The rearrangement links TRBV11-2 to TRBJ2-1; D uncertain. Per the germline V gene, CDR1 is SGHAT and CDR2 is FQNNGV. This CDR3 region has 12 residues. V was pared by 2 bases and J by 6 bases, with 5 bases between. CDR3 nucleotides: TGTGCCAGCAGCTTACAGGCCAATGAGCAGTTCTTC. Protein: CASSLQANEQFF.

The chain employs TRBV5-4 and TRBJ1-1; 9 bases match TRBD1. CDR3 length: 18 amino acids. CDR1 and CDR2 from the germline V gene are SGHNT and YYREEE (reference sequence). V gave up 4 bases and J gave up 4 bases; unmatched junction bases: 17. The CDR3 here is CASSPTPGTGYWGTEAFF. CDR3 coding DNA: TGTGCCAGCAGCCCAACCCCCGGGACAGGGTATTGGGGCACTGAAGCTTTCTTT.

This clone was counted a few times. The chain has TRBV19 and TRBJ2-7; TRBD1 matches at 10 bases. CDR1 is LNHDA, CDR2 SQIVND, per germline (reference sequence). After removal of 6 bases from V and 1 base from J, the junction contained 3 bases not matched to a gene. This CDR3 is 14 amino acids long. The CDR3 protein is CASREGQGSYEQYF. In nucleotides, the CDR3 is TGTGCCAGTAGAGAGGGACAGGGGTCCTACGAGCAGTACTTC.

The rearrangement joins TRBV28 to TRBJ1-5; tentative D call: TRBD1 (5 bases). With 2 bases removed from V and 1 base from J, the gap between germline ends came to 6 bases. Per germline, CDR1 MDHEN and CDR2 SYDVKM. This CDR3 has 14 residues. This CDR3 reads CASSLPGSNQPQHF. The CDR3 region has the DNA TGTGCCAGCAGTTTACCAGGGAGCAATCAGCCCCAGCATTTT.

This clone occurred a few times. This chain uses TRBV7-3 with TRBJ1-2, with 11 nucleotides matching TRBD1. V gave up 3 bases and J gave up 6 bases; unmatched junction bases: 9. CDR1 and CDR2 (germline): SGHTA, FQGTGA. The CDR3 spans 16 residues. The DNA for the CDR3 is TGTGCCAGCAGCTTCCCTACCGGGACAGGGGGAGATGGCTACACCTTC. It codes for CASSFPTGTGGDGYTF.

In nucleotides, the CDR3 is TGTGCCAGCAGCTTAAGTAGCTCCTACAATGAGCAGTTCTTC. Encoded protein: CASSLSSSYNEQFF. V is TRBV11-3 and J is TRBJ2-1; D is unclear. Germline CDR1 SGHNT, CDR2 YENEEA. Trimming pared 2 bases from V and 0 bases from J, leaving 5 bases between. The CDR3 covers 14 residues.